Sequencing of this TCR beta chain was carried out in a study of blood T cell repertoires in COVID-19. Across the whole study: Spain, Italy and the United States supplied samples that represented acute and convalescent COVID-19. Nucleic acid was either cDNA or gDNA, and it came from T cells, B-cell-depleted T cells, or PBMCs.

Methods used by the authors: How many nucleated cells were present was estimated from reference gene primer amplification. TCRdb's table, derived via immunoSEQ multiplex PCR, lists solely in-frame clones and lacks some. V and J calls and clone size are copied from that table; D and trimming were computed from the DNA. The table lists tens of thousands of clones, about 81% of them singletons, with roughly 9.2% in the top ten. V was shortened by 3 bases and J by 6 bases, with 9 bases between the two germline ends. The V gene's germline CDR1 is LNHDA and CDR2 SQIVND (reference sequence). The CDR3 loop spans 13 amino acids.

Sequencing input: peripheral blood. The chain has TRBV19 and TRBJ2-1, with D possibly TRBD1 on 6 matching bases. The TCR sequence derives from a human donor in a cohort sampled during active COVID-19. The CDR3 nucleotides are TGTGCCAGTAGTATCAGGGGTTTCAATGAGCAGTTCTTC. Translated: CASSIRGFNEQFF.